This TCR beta chain was retrieved from a study of Ad26.COV2.S vaccination and SARS-CoV-2 variants. Turning to the study itself: Within the COV1001 Ad26.COV2.S trial arm, the donor was enrolled. Administration of Ad26.COV2.S was intramuscular, either once or twice 56 days apart.

Data came from immunoSEQ multiplex PCR; TCRdb stores just in-frame clones and leaves some out. The sample holds 360,000 or so clones; around 87% are singletons and the top ten take more than 3%. Germline CDR1 reads PRHDT; CDR2 reads FYEKMQ (reference sequence). This CDR3 spans 15 amino acids. The V end was cut by 3 bases, the J end by 3 bases, with 14 bases between. This sample's treatment: about 20 received Ad26.COV2.S at low or high dose, single or two shots; 5 received placebo; per-sample allocation not given. Collection of the samples took place on day 63 after the first injection of vaccine or placebo. This clone came up a few times. Its antigen is unknown. Study-level findings and limits: An underestimation of total T cell responses may have resulted from the TCR breadth and depth analyses. Vaccinees reportedly had broad spike-specific CD8+ and CD4+ T cell responses.

The rearrangement uses TRBV13 and TRBJ1-2; D call uncertain. Sequencing used peripheral blood, obtained in a trial of Ad26.COV2.S vaccine versus placebo. The receptor was isolated from a person between 18 and 60 years old who received the Ad26.COV2.S COVID-19 vaccine or a placebo. CDR3 protein: CASSFGLRRDYGYTF. CDR3 nucleotides: TGTGCCAGCAGCTTTGGTCTCAGGAGGGACTATGGCTACACCTTC.